Listed below are T cell receptor beta chains from one sample, sequenced in a study of memory CD4+ T cells and cytomegalovirus serostatus. Profiling relied on immunoSEQ multiplex PCR, and the TCRdb table lists in-frame clones only, not all of them. The data hold some 57,000 clones, with under 80% observed a single time. The material sequenced was memory CD4+ T cells from blood. Receptors originate from an adult in good health and CMV-seronegative. Each CDR3 is given without its conserved first and last residue. Fields, in order: J gene, V gene, CDR3 length, CDR3 protein.

TRBJ2-7 | TRBV6-1 | 11 | ASRAQTGYEQY
TRBJ1-1 | TRBV6-5 | 12 | ASLTDRAGTEAF
TRBJ1-4 | TRBV5-1 | 14 | ASSLSPTGINEKLF
TRBJ1-5 | TRBV29-1 | 11 | SVLTAGGQPQH
TRBJ2-1 | TRBV7-2 | 13 | ASSLVADSYNEQF
TRBJ2-3 | TRBV19 | 13 | ASSRTLTSTDTQY
TRBJ2-3 | TRBV10-3 | 13 | AISAVGGRTDTQY
TRBJ2-7 | TRBV11-2 | 9 | ASSSAYEQY
TRBJ1-1 | TRBV5-5 | 13 | ASSFMGQGSGEAF
TRBJ2-1 | TRBV9 | 12 | ASSVTGQGNEQF
TRBJ2-5 | TRBV7-6 | 10 | ASSLAGRTQY
TRBJ2-3 | TRBV5-6 | 14 | ASNTKVTSATDTQY
TRBJ1-2 | TRBV28 | 15 | ASSPPPPLGTNYGYT
TRBJ1-3 | TRBV6-1 | 13 | ASFVGDLSGNTIY
TRBJ2-1 | TRBV11-3 | 14 | ASSPARASSYNEQF
TRBJ2-7 | TRBV5-6 | 9 | ASSLYREQY
TRBJ1-2 | TRBV19 | 12 | ASSTRGDLYGYT
TRBJ2-7 | TRBV5-1 | 12 | ASSLAGQVDEQY
TRBJ2-5 | TRBV11-3 | 11 | ASSPSGAGAQY
TRBJ2-7 | TRBV9 | 11 | ASSAVPILEQY
TRBJ2-7 | TRBV6-5 | 14 | ASSYSIGTGAYEQY
TRBJ1-6 | TRBV2 | 11 | ASIRSTNSPLH
TRBJ1-5 | TRBV10-1 | 11 | ASSEGYLQPQH
TRBJ1-2 | TRBV7-9 | 10 | ASRSTYYGYT
TRBJ1-1 | TRBV6-6 | 11 | ASDRGPGTEAF
TRBJ1-2 | TRBV28 | 15 | ASSALGQAVLNYGYT
TRBJ2-1 | TRBV9 | 13 | ASSVRDSPYNEQF
TRBJ2-5 | TRBV2 | 13 | ASRAGLSAGETQY
TRBJ2-1 | TRBV27 | 11 | ASSFLQGGEQF
TRBJ2-5 | TRBV23-1 | 16 | AGTEGLGLAESQETQY
TRBJ2-3 | TRBV11-2 | 13 | ASSLRWEPTDTQY
TRBJ2-3 | TRBV9 | 12 | ASSVAGRTDTQY
TRBJ1-5 | TRBV6-5 | 12 | ASSYRQGNQPQH
TRBJ2-1 | TRBV6-6 | 13 | ASLRSGKGGNEQF
TRBJ2-7 | TRBV2 | 11 | ASTEGKGGEQY
TRBJ2-2 | TRBV29-1 | 10 | SAQGNTGELF
TRBJ2-7 | TRBV7-2 | 12 | ASRRRGESFEQY
TRBJ1-3 | TRBV6-6 | 14 | ASSPQGPVAGNTIY
TRBJ2-7 | TRBV27 | 13 | ASSLKSPGQGEQY
TRBJ1-5 | TRBV2 | 12 | ASRGNVGNQPQH
TRBJ2-1 | TRBV27 | 16 | ASRTVGLAGGGGNEQF
TRBJ2-7 | TRBV10-1 | 12 | ASSEGLATGEQY
TRBJ2-1 | TRBV6-6 | 11 | ASSYVRGNEQF
TRBJ2-5 | TRBV7-9 | 12 | ASSSIEGLETQY
TRBJ2-2 | TRBV11-2 | 12 | ASSLLLYTGELF
TRBJ2-2 | TRBV9 | 12 | ASSVEPNTGELF
TRBJ2-5 | TRBV2 | 13 | ASLPFGAGLETQY
TRBJ1-2 | TRBV5-1 | 12 | ASSLQRNPTSYT
TRBJ2-1 | TRBV11-2 | 11 | ASSPGQGGEQF
TRBJ1-4 | TRBV4-1 | 13 | ASSQTTGTNEKLF
TRBJ2-7 | TRBV6-5 | 13 | ASSYLPSGGYEQY
TRBJ1-2 | TRBV28 | 12 | ASSLSQQGTGYT
TRBJ1-1 | TRBV6-1 | 12 | ASRWTGRGTEAF
TRBJ2-5 | TRBV27 | 11 | ASSFRGLETQY
TRBJ2-1 | TRBV5-1 | 13 | ASSLNGGSFNEQF